A single sample is the source of the 24 T cell receptor beta chains below, sequenced in a study of shared clonotypes between healthy human individuals. The repertoire was sequenced with immunoSEQ multiplex PCR; TCRdb's copy has only in-frame clones and lacks some. The sample consists of some 2,000,000 clones, roughly 94% of them appearing once. Naive CD8 cells, CD45RO-negative and positively selected for CCR7, excluded terminally differentiated effector memory CD45RA+ cells. Specimen: naive CD8+ T cells sorted from blood. The source is a man aged 18-30 years in good health.

The chain carries TRBV5-4 and TRBJ1-1, with D possibly matching TRBD1 (5 bases). V dropped 4 bases and J dropped 7 bases, with 14 bases sitting between them. The CDR3 sequence is 13 residues long. The germline CDR1 and CDR2 sequences are SGHNT and YYREEE (reference sequence). DNA for the CDR3: TGTGCCAGCAGCCCCTTCGGGGGGTTTGAAGCTTTCTTT. It translates to CASSPFGGFEAFF.

This sequence joins TRBV28 and TRBJ2-3, with 8 bases that match TRBD2. The CDR3 is 15 amino acids. The V and J ends lost 3 bases and 4 bases, in that order; junction bases with no gene match: 6. Germline loops: CDR1 MDHEN, CDR2 SYDVKM. CDR3 sequence reads: CASSFSTGRADTQYF. The CDR3 region has the DNA TGTGCCAGCAGTTTTTCTACCGGGAGGGCAGATACGCAGTATTTT.

J is TRBJ1-2 and V is TRBV11-2; D is perhaps TRBD1 (6 bases). Trimming shortened V by 3 bases and J by 5 bases, and 13 bases separated the two germline ends. Germline V gives CDR1 SGHAT, CDR2 FQNNGV. The CDR3 consists of 14 residues. CDR3 nucleotides: TGTGCCAGCAGCTTGACACAGGGTGGTTATGGCTACACCTTC. It is translated as CASSLTQGGYGYTF.

This clone was counted a single time. The chain employs TRBV2 and TRBJ2-7; tentatively, D is TRBD2 (7 bases). This CDR3 has 14 amino acids. Deletions cut 2 bases from V and 5 bases from J, with 13 bases between. Germline V gene data show CDR1 as SNHLY and CDR2 as FYNNEI. In nucleotides, the CDR3 is TGTGCCAGCAGTGAAAGGGGGGGCGGCGACGAGCAGTACTTC. Protein product: CASSERGGGDEQYF.

Comments on this clone: Other DNA sequences in this sample translate to the same CDR3. V is TRBV6-5 and J is TRBJ2-2, with D unresolved. Germline CDR1 MNHEY, CDR2 SVGAGI. The CDR3 is 14 amino acids. V dropped 6 bases and J dropped 1 base, with 9 bases sitting between them. CDR3 region: CASSPRQNTGELFF. In DNA, the CDR3 is TGTGCCAGCAGCCCACGACAGAACACCGGGGAGCTGTTTTTT.

This chain joins TRBV7-3 and TRBJ2-2; D not certain. Trimming cost V 4 bases and J 2 bases, with 8 bases left between them. The CDR3 totals 14 residues. The germline gives CDR1 SGHTA, CDR2 FQGTGA. CDR3 nucleotide sequence: TGTGCCAGCAGCTCCTTCCCAAACACCGGGGAGCTGTTTTTT. Translated, it gives CASSSFPNTGELFF.

The rearrangement uses TRBV7-9 and TRBJ2-1, with TRBD2 identical over 7 bases. Trimming removed 1 base from V and 0 bases from J; junction bases left unmatched: 3. Germline-derived CDR1 and CDR2 are SEHNR and FQNEAQ (reference sequence). The CDR3 length is 16 residues. This CDR3 reads CASSLGGEGSYNEQFF. As DNA, the CDR3 is TGTGCCAGCAGCTTAGGAGGGGAGGGCTCCTACAATGAGCAGTTCTTC. The full variable domain, with the rest looked up from reference TRBV7-9 and TRBJ2-1, is DTGVSQNPRHKITKRGQNVTFRCDPISEHNRLYWYRQTLGQGPEFLTYFQNEAQLEKSRLLSDRFSAERPKGSFSTLEIQRTEQGDSAMYLCASSLGGEGSYNEQFFGPGTRLTVL.

This clone is a singleton in its sample. The rearrangement joins TRBV18 to TRBJ2-7, with TRBD1 as a possible D gene (6 bases). Germline CDR1 reads KGHSH; CDR2 reads LQKENI. There are 14 residues in the CDR3. V was clipped by 3 bases and J by 2 bases, with 11 bases between them. CDR3 bases: TGTGCCAGCTCACCTCTAGACAGGCCCTACGAGCAGTACTTC. Translating gives CASSPLDRPYEQYF.

The genes are TRBV11-3 and TRBJ2-4; tentative D call: TRBD2 (7 bases). Between the trimmed V and J ends, which lost 6 bases and 7 bases, there was a span of 16 bases. The CDR3 totals 14 residues. Germline lookup yields CDR1 SGHNT and CDR2 YENEEA. The CDR3 here is CASSPGGPMNIQYF. The CDR3 nucleotides are TGTGCCAGCAGTCCCGGGGGGCCGATGAACATTCAGTACTTC.

The chain combines TRBV7-9 with TRBJ2-3; 8 bases are a match to TRBD2. The length of the CDR3 is 13 residues. CDR1 and CDR2 (germline): SEHNR, FQNEAQ (reference sequence). V lost 8 bases, J lost 3 bases, and 4 bases stayed unmatched. For the CDR3, the DNA is TGTGCCAGCGGAGGCGGGGGGACAGATACGCAGTATTTT. Translating it yields CASGGGGTDTQYF.

The chain carries TRBV7-9 and TRBJ2-1; 7 bases map to TRBD2. Germline trimming cut 8 bases from V and 2 bases from J; bases unmatched to any gene: 12. The CDR3 is made up of 16 amino acids. The germline V gene has CDR1 SEHNR and CDR2 FQNEAQ (reference sequence). CDR3 in DNA: TGTGCCAGCGCTTTTTTGGGGGAGGGCACCTACAATGAGCAGTTCTTC. It is translated as CASAFLGEGTYNEQFF.

This chain joins TRBV6-5 and TRBJ2-3; 8 bases line up with TRBD2. Germline-derived CDR1 and CDR2 are MNHEY and SVGAGI. The CDR3 contains 16 residues. V was pared by 0 bases and J by 2 bases, with 4 bases of the junction left unmatched. CDR3 DNA sequence: TGTGCCAGCAGTTACTCGGTTAGCGGGAACACAGATACGCAGTATTTT. It specifies CASSYSVSGNTDTQYF.

This clone was detected a few times. The chain combines TRBV23-1 with TRBJ2-1; 7 positions agree with TRBD2. TRBV23-1 counts as an open reading frame of uncertain function. This CDR3 has 14 amino acids. V trimming: 3 bases; J trimming: 6 bases; junction bases outside the gene matches: 5. CDR3 protein: CASSQAGRSNEQFF. The CDR3 DNA sequence: TGCGCCAGCAGTCAGGCCGGGAGGTCCAATGAGCAGTTCTTC.

A word on this clone: In the same sample, other DNA sequences code for this CDR3. The V gene is TRBV6-5, the J gene TRBJ1-6; D remains ambiguous. CDR3 size: 13 residues. CDR1 and CDR2 (germline): MNHEY, SVGAGI. V was pared by 4 bases and J by 8 bases, with 9 bases between. CDR3 nucleotide sequence: TGTGCCAGCAGTTTAGGCGGGGATTCACCCCTCCACTTT. This encodes CASSLGGDSPLHF.

The V and J genes are TRBV7-9 and TRBJ1-1, with 7 bases lining up with TRBD1. With V trimmed by 5 bases and J by 9 bases, 12 bases remained unmatched. CDR1 and CDR2 from the germline V gene are SEHNR and FQNEAQ (reference sequence). This CDR3 has 14 residues. CDR3 loop: CASSPHSEGGQAFF. For the CDR3, the DNA is TGTGCCAGCAGCCCCCACTCGGAAGGGGGCCAAGCTTTCTTT.

The chain couples TRBV25-1 to TRBJ1-1, with 8 bases that match TRBD1. This CDR3 is 12 amino acids long. Losses at the gene ends were 11 bases for V and 6 bases for J; bases not matched to a gene: 8. Germline V gene sequence: CDR1 MGHDK, CDR2 SYGVNS. CDR3 nucleotide sequence: TGTGCCGGAAGGACAGGGCTCGCTGAAGCTTTCTTT. Translation: CAGRTGLAEAFF.

The chain joins TRBV10-1 to TRBJ2-5, with TRBD1 matching 7 bases. Germline V gene lookup returns CDR1 WNHNN and CDR2 SYGVQD (reference sequence). CDR3 length: 13 residues. V shed 7 bases, J shed 2 bases, and the junction held 4 bases outside the gene matches. CDR3 loop: CASKGDSQETQYF. Here the CDR3 DNA reads TGCGCCAGCAAGGGGGACAGTCAAGAGACCCAGTACTTC.

J is TRBJ2-1 and V is TRBV27, with D possibly being TRBD2 (6 bases). Trimming removed 8 bases at V and 8 bases at J, with 25 bases between. Germline V gene sequence: CDR1 MNHEY, CDR2 SMNVEV (reference sequence). The CDR3 runs to 16 residues. The CDR3 DNA follows: TGTGCCAGCGCCCGGCTCGGGGTCCAGACTAGGGATGAGCAGTTCTTC. Its translation: CASARLGVQTRDEQFF.

This sequence joins TRBV4-1 and TRBJ1-2; 9 nucleotides align to TRBD1. V gave up 9 bases and J gave up 8 bases; unmatched junction bases: 19. CDR3 size: 16 residues. Germline CDR1 reads MGHRA; CDR2 reads YSYEKL. CDR3 bases: TGCGCCAGTAGACGAAACCGGGACAGGGAAGGGGAAGGCTACACCTTC. The encoded protein is CASRRNRDREGEGYTF.

The genes are TRBV6-5 and TRBJ2-1; 9 positions agree with TRBD1. The CDR3 spans 15 residues. Germline values: CDR1 MNHEY, CDR2 SVGAGI. The J segment lost 9 bases and the V segment lost 5 bases, leaving 11 bases of the junction unmatched. The DNA for the CDR3 is TGTGCCAGCAGTCCGATGACAGGGGGGTGGGGTGAGCAGTTCTTC. Its protein product is CASSPMTGGWGEQFF.

The V gene is TRBV5-6, the J gene TRBJ2-1; 13 nucleotides match TRBD2. In germline, CDR1 is SGHDT, CDR2 YYEEEE. V trimming: 5 bases; J trimming: 6 bases; junction bases outside the gene matches: 8. The CDR3 length is 16 residues. CDR3: CASRYRLAGGLNEQFF. The CDR3 DNA reads TGTGCCAGCAGGTATCGACTAGCGGGAGGCCTCAATGAGCAGTTCTTC.

This clone was observed once. This chain uses TRBV9 with TRBJ2-7, with 7 positions matching TRBD2. The J segment lost 1 base and the V segment lost 3 bases, leaving 10 bases of the junction unmatched. The V gene's germline CDR1 is SGDLS and CDR2 YYNGEE. The CDR3 runs 16 residues. The CDR3 DNA is TGTGCCAGCAGCGGAACGAAGACTAGCAGATCCTACGAGCAGTACTTC. This encodes CASSGTKTSRSYEQYF. Full variable domain (remainder filled in from reference TRBV9 and TRBJ2-7): DSGVTQTPKHLITATGQRVTLRCSPRSGDLSVYWYQQSLDQGLQFLIQYYNGEERAKGNILERFSAQQFPDLHSELNLSSLELGDSALYFCASSGTKTSRSYEQYFGPGTRLTVT.

On this clone itself: The sample has other DNA sequences that encode this CDR3 too. This chain joins TRBV10-3 and TRBJ2-7, with 10 nucleotides matching TRBD1. The CDR3 is 16 residues long. Germline V gene sequence: CDR1 ENHRY, CDR2 SYGVKD. V lost 3 bases to trimming and J lost 5 bases; unmatched junction nucleotides: 10. The CDR3 DNA sequence: TGTGCCATCAGTGATTGGGACCGGGACAGGGGCGACGAGCAGTACTTC. As protein: CAISDWDRDRGDEQYF.

About this clone itself: Different DNA sequences within this sample yield the same CDR3. The V gene is TRBV4-3, the J gene TRBJ2-7, with 10 nucleotides matching TRBD1. Germline trimming cut 1 base from V and 3 bases from J; bases unmatched to any gene: 3. The CDR3 loop spans 15 amino acids. Germline V CDR1 and CDR2: LGHNA, YSLEER. CDR3 in amino acids: CASSQARTGGYEQYF. As DNA, the CDR3 is TGCGCCAGCAGCCAAGCTAGGACAGGGGGCTACGAGCAGTACTTC.